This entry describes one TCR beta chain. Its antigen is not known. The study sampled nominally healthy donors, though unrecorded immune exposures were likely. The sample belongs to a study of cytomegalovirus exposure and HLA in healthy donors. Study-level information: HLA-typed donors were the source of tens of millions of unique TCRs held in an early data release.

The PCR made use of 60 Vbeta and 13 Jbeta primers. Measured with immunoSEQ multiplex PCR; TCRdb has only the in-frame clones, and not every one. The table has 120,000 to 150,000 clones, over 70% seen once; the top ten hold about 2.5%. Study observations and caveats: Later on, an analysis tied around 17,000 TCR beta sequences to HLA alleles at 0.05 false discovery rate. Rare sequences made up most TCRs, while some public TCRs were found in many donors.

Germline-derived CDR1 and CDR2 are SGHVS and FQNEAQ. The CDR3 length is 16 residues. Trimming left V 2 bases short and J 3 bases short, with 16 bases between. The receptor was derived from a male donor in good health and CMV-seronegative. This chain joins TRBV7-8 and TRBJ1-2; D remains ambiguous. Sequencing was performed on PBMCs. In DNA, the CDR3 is TGTGCCAGCAGCTTACGATCCCAGCTGGGCCACTATGGCTACACCTTC. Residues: CASSLRSQLGHYGYTF.